The 27 T cell receptor beta chains below were found in one sample sequenced in a study of PD-1 blockade in mismatch repair-deficient tumors. Here immunoSEQ multiplex PCR was the method, and the copy in TCRdb shows in-frame clones only, minus some. The data hold about 68,000 clones, with about 72% observed a single time. The material was peripheral blood, obtained 2 weeks after starting pembrolizumab. All receptors derive from an adult with mismatch repair-deficient cancer.

V and J are TRBV9 and TRBJ1-1; tentative D call: TRBD1 (5 bases). Trimming removed 7 bases at V and 0 bases at J, with 10 bases between. This CDR3 has 13 amino acids. Germline-derived CDR1 and CDR2 are SGDLS and YYNGEE. The CDR3 spells CASQQEMNTEAFF. CDR3 nucleotide sequence: TGTGCCAGCCAACAGGAGATGAACACTGAAGCTTTCTTT.

The V gene is TRBV12-5, the J gene TRBJ2-3; D gene unclear. The CDR3 has 14 residues. The V end was cut by 2 bases, the J end by 1 base, with 7 bases between. Per the germline V gene, CDR1 is LGHNT and CDR2 is FRNRAP. The CDR3 loop reads CASGLRSGTDTQYF. The CDR3 DNA follows: TGTGCTAGTGGTTTGAGATCAGGCACAGATACGCAGTATTTT.

The rearrangement joins TRBV7-6 to TRBJ2-2; D may be TRBD2 (6 bases). CDR1 SGHVS and CDR2 FNYEAQ come from the germline V gene. The CDR3 extends over 15 amino acids. Trimming took 0 bases from V and 4 from J, leaving 9 bases between them. The DNA for the CDR3 is TGTGCCAGCAGCTTAGCGGTCGGGGGCACCGGGGAGCTGTTTTTT. Amino acids: CASSLAVGGTGELFF.

In this sample, this clone turned up once. The chain combines TRBV18 with TRBJ2-7; TRBD2 aligns across 8 bases. The CDR3 has 14 residues. Germline assignment: CDR1 KGHSH and CDR2 LQKENI. Trimming at V came to 0 bases and at J to 3 bases, leaving 1 base not matched to a gene. CDR3 loop: CASSPPSGSYEQYF. DNA of the CDR3: TGTGCCAGCTCACCACCAAGCGGGAGCTACGAGCAGTACTTC.

The J gene is TRBJ2-7, the V gene TRBV19; 9 bases line up with TRBD1. Trimming at V came to 6 bases and at J to 2 bases, leaving 8 bases not matched to a gene. The CDR3 extends over 15 amino acids. The germline gives CDR1 LNHDA, CDR2 SQIVND (reference sequence). The CDR3 loop is CASRTAGTGTYEQYF. The CDR3 DNA reads TGTGCCAGTAGAACAGCCGGGACAGGGACCTACGAGCAGTACTTC.

The rearrangement uses TRBV9 and TRBJ2-2; no clear D gene. V was cut by 0 bases and J by 4 bases, with 7 bases left in between. The CDR3 extends over 14 amino acids. Germline V gene lookup returns CDR1 SGDLS and CDR2 YYNGEE. DNA for the CDR3: TGTGCCAGCAGCGTAGAAGGTCTCACCGGGGAGCTGTTTTTT. Translated, it gives CASSVEGLTGELFF.

This clone counts as medium-sized. CDR3 in amino acids: CASSSGQGVDEQYF. The DNA of the CDR3 is TGTGCCAGCAGTTCGGGACAGGGGGTTGACGAGCAGTACTTC. The chain links TRBV6-5 to TRBJ2-7; 11 bases fit TRBD1. Germline CDR1 is MNHEY and CDR2 is SVGAGI. After removal of 4 bases from V and 5 bases from J, the junction contained 4 bases not matched to a gene. The CDR3 runs to 14 residues.

J is TRBJ2-7 and V is TRBV15; D is undetermined. CDR3 length equals 14 residues. The germline CDR1 and CDR2 sequences are LNHNV and YYDKDF (reference sequence). V was shortened by 0 bases and J by 1 base, with 7 bases between the two germline ends. In DNA form, the CDR3 reads TGTGCCACCAGCAGAGATCGTGGGTCCTACGAGCAGTACTTC. Translating gives CATSRDRGSYEQYF.

This clone has only one observation. The chain carries TRBV11-3 and TRBJ2-3; no clear D gene. Germline CDR1 and CDR2: SGHNT and YENEEA. This CDR3 spans 12 amino acids. The V and J ends lost 5 bases and 1 base respectively, with 4 bases between them. CDR3 protein: CASSPGTDTQYF. CDR3 coding DNA: TGTGCCAGCAGCCCAGGCACAGATACGCAGTATTTT. Full variable domain (missing parts from reference TRBV11-3 and TRBJ2-3): EAGVVQSPRYKIIEKKQPVAFWCNPISGHNTLYWYLQNLGQGPELLIRYENEEAVDDSQLPKDRFSAERLKGVDSTLKIQPAELGDSAVYLCASSPGTDTQYFGPGTRLTVL.

This clone appeared many times. The chain combines TRBV6-1 with TRBJ1-5, with 8 bases matching TRBD1. V was clipped by 8 bases and J by 0 bases; unmatched bases: 6. CDR1 is MNHNS, CDR2 SASEGT, per germline. This CDR3 contains 15 residues. CDR3 loop: CASSGQGYSNQPQHF. In DNA form, the CDR3 reads TGTGCCAGCTCCGGACAGGGATATAGCAATCAGCCCCAGCATTTT.

V and J are TRBV7-2 and TRBJ2-1; TRBD2 aligns across 8 bases. V was pared by 1 base and J by 4 bases, with 12 bases of the junction left unmatched. The germline V gene has CDR1 SGHTA and CDR2 FQGNSA. The CDR3 has 18 residues. CDR3 bases: TGTGCCAGCAGCTTAGGACCTCCTGGCGGGAGGCAATACAATGAGCAGTTCTTC. Protein: CASSLGPPGGRQYNEQFF.

This chain joins TRBV7-9 and TRBJ1-5, with a tentative D call TRBD1 (5 bases). V was trimmed by 1 base and J by 3 bases, leaving 7 bases between them. This CDR3 comprises 14 residues. The V gene's germline CDR1 is SEHNR and CDR2 FQNEAQ (reference sequence). The CDR3 region has the DNA TGTGCCAGCAGCTTAGAGGGGAACAATCAGCCCCAGCATTTT. This encodes CASSLEGNNQPQHF.

This chain uses TRBV11-2 with TRBJ1-1, with TRBD1 identical over 7 bases. J gave up 0 bases and V 4 bases, and 8 bases lay outside the gene matches. Per germline, CDR1 SGHAT and CDR2 FQNNGV. This CDR3 spans 16 amino acids. The CDR3 DNA sequence: TGTGCCAGCAGCTCCTGGGGGACAGACATGAACACTGAAGCTTTCTTT. Protein product: CASSSWGTDMNTEAFF.

The sample holds one count of this clone. The J gene is TRBJ2-3, the V gene TRBV5-5; D remains unclear. In germline, CDR1 is SGHKS, CDR2 YYEKEE (reference sequence). CDR3 length: 13 amino acids. V shed 3 bases and J shed 4 bases, with 9 bases lying between them. DNA of the CDR3: TGTGCCAGCAGCTCGACTTTAGCAGATACGCAGTATTTT. Protein: CASSSTLADTQYF.

This clone was counted between two and nine times. Distinct nucleotide sequences in the sample also encode this CDR3. The chain uses TRBV10-2 and TRBJ1-3, with a weak D call TRBD1 (5 bases). The CDR3 is 17 residues long. Germline CDR1 WSHSY, CDR2 SAAADI. The V end was cut by 8 bases, the J end by 0 bases, with 20 bases between. CDR3 protein: CASRGGDGYLSGNTIYF. CDR3 in DNA: TGCGCCAGCCGCGGAGGGGACGGCTACCTCTCTGGAAACACCATATATTTT.

The chain carries TRBV11-2 and TRBJ1-1, with D perhaps matching TRBD1 (6 bases). The CDR3 has 13 residues. CDR1 is SGHAT and CDR2 is FQNNGV in the germline V gene. Trimming removed 6 bases at V and 7 bases at J, with 15 bases between. The CDR3 nucleotides read TGTGCCAGCAGTCAGACGCAAGGGGGTGAAGCTTTCTTT. Its protein product is CASSQTQGGEAFF.

V and J are TRBV11-3 and TRBJ2-2; no definite D call. The CDR3 has 15 amino acids. Trimming took off 5 bases at V and 6 bases at J, with 16 bases between the two ends. Germline V gene sequence: CDR1 SGHNT, CDR2 YENEEA. CDR3 DNA sequence: TGTGCCAGCAGCCCTATTCGGGTCGCTCCCGGGGAGCTGTTTTTT. The encoded protein is CASSPIRVAPGELFF.

The J gene is TRBJ2-3, the V gene TRBV5-4; 9 bases match TRBD1. The CDR3 is made up of 16 amino acids. Losses at the gene ends were 4 bases for V and 2 bases for J; bases not matched to a gene: 8. The germline V gene encodes CDR1 SGHNT and CDR2 YYREEE (reference sequence). DNA of the CDR3: TGTGCCAGCAGCCTAAGTGGGACAGGGAACACAGATACGCAGTATTTT. Translated, it gives CASSLSGTGNTDTQYF.

The chain employs TRBV6-1 and TRBJ1-2; D uncertain. There are 13 residues in the CDR3. The V end was cut by 2 bases, the J end by 4 bases, with 8 bases between. The germline V gene has CDR1 MNHNS and CDR2 SASEGT. The CDR3 DNA is TGTGCCAGCAGTGAACTCGGGGTCTATGGCTACACCTTC. It encodes CASSELGVYGYTF.

The chain uses TRBV7-2 and TRBJ2-1, with 10 bases matching TRBD1. With V trimmed by 5 bases and J by 7 bases, 8 bases remained unmatched. This CDR3 comprises 15 residues. Germline CDR1 is SGHTA and CDR2 is FQGNSA. DNA for the CDR3: TGTGCCAGCAGCAGGGACAGGGGAAAACAAAATGAGCAGTTCTTC. Its protein product is CASSRDRGKQNEQFF.

V usage is TRBV11-3 and J usage is TRBJ2-1; TRBD2 matches 8 bases. With 1 base clipped from V and 4 bases from J, the junction kept 9 bases outside the gene matches. Germline V gives CDR1 SGHNT, CDR2 YENEEA. The CDR3 totals 17 residues. Here the CDR3 reads CASSLAPGGTRYNEQFF. CDR3 in DNA: TGTGCCAGCAGCTTAGCACCGGGAGGGACTCGGTACAATGAGCAGTTCTTC.

The chain combines TRBV7-2 with TRBJ2-5; 7 nucleotides align to TRBD2. The CDR3 totals 13 residues. J gave up 5 bases and V 5 bases, and 5 bases lay outside the gene matches. The germline V gene has CDR1 SGHTA and CDR2 FQGNSA. CDR3 DNA: TGTGCCAGCAGCGTGACTAGCACCGAGACCCAGTACTTC. Protein sequence: CASSVTSTETQYF.

V usage is TRBV7-9 and J usage is TRBJ2-3; perhaps TRBD2 as D (6 bases). From germline, CDR1 is SEHNR and CDR2 FQNEAQ (reference sequence). The germline V and J ends were trimmed by 4 bases and 4 bases, with 12 bases remaining between them. The CDR3 extends over 14 amino acids. CDR3 nucleotide sequence: TGTGCCAGCAGCTCTGGCAGGGAGGCAGATACGCAGTATTTT. It translates to CASSSGREADTQYF.

For the CDR3, the DNA is TGTGCCAGCAGTTTACACCATAGCACAGATACGCAGTATTTT. The encoded protein is CASSLHHSTDTQYF. This chain joins TRBV27 and TRBJ2-3; unclear D gene. V was clipped by 2 bases and J by 0 bases, with 6 bases between them. The CDR3 runs 14 residues. Germline V gene data show CDR1 as MNHEY and CDR2 as SMNVEV (reference sequence).

On this clone: At the DNA level, this CDR3 is encoded by other sequences in the same sample as well. V gene TRBV9 combines with J gene TRBJ2-2, with 11 bases that match TRBD2. Germline values: CDR1 SGDLS, CDR2 YYNGEE. With V trimmed by 3 bases and J by 5 bases, 3 bases remained unmatched. The CDR3 loop spans 15 amino acids. The CDR3 coding sequence is TGTGCCAGCAGCGCCTGGACTAGCGGGACCGGGGAGCTGTTTTTT. It codes for CASSAWTSGTGELFF.

The CDR3 here is CAMAGQGSYGYTF. The CDR3 bases are TGTGCCATGGCGGGACAGGGGAGCTATGGCTACACCTTC. This rearrangement joins TRBV10-3 to TRBJ1-2; TRBD1 aligns across 10 bases. The CDR3 spans 13 residues. The ends lost 9 bases at V and 4 bases at J; junction bases unmatched: 5. Per the germline V gene, CDR1 is ENHRY and CDR2 is SYGVKD.

The chain links TRBV5-5 to TRBJ1-1, with TRBD1 identical over 9 bases. V shed 2 bases, J shed 5 bases, and the junction held 7 bases outside the gene matches. CDR3 length: 15 amino acids. Germline CDR1 SGHKS, CDR2 YYEKEE (reference sequence). CDR3 region: CASSFGTGRRTEAFF. In DNA, the CDR3 is TGTGCCAGCAGCTTTGGGACAGGGCGCAGGACTGAAGCTTTCTTT.